These T cell receptor beta chains were read from a single sample in a study of cytomegalovirus exposure and HLA in healthy donors. Clones were read by immunoSEQ multiplex PCR, and TCRdb kept only the in-frame ones, dropping some. The sample includes 58,000 or so clones, roughly 77% seen only once; the top ten take around 25%. The sample consisted of PBMCs. The receptors were sampled from a woman between 35 and 50 years old in good health and CMV-seropositive. Both conserved end residues are part of each CDR3. The order of the fields is J gene, D gene, V gene, clone size, CDR3 DNA, CDR3 protein. D genes are given only for firm matches. Part of the rows lack a size; the others show once, few, many or a class for expanded clones.

>TRBJ2-1|TRBD1|TRBV5-1|NA
TGCGCCAGCAGCGAGGGGGCCCTCGCCCTGGGTGAGCAGTTCTTC
CASSEGALALGEQFF
>TRBJ2-4|NA|TRBV5-6|NA
TGTGCCAGCAGCTTGGAGAGGAACATTCAGTACTTC
CASSLERNIQYF
>TRBJ2-7|NA|TRBV19|NA
TGTGCCAGTACTGTTGCCTACGAGCAGTACTTC
CASTVAYEQYF
>TRBJ1-2|TRBD1|TRBV5-1|NA
TGCGCCAGCAGCCTGTCTGGGCAGGGGGCGTCTGGCTACACCTTC
CASSLSGQGASGYTF
>TRBJ1-4|NA|TRBV19|NA
TGTGCCGTGGGCGTTTCGGCCTACGAAAAACTGTTTTTT
CAVGVSAYEKLFF
>TRBJ1-1|TRBD1|TRBV10-3|NA
TGTGCCACTAGGACAGGGGGTCCTGAAGCTTTCTTT
CATRTGGPEAFF
>TRBJ2-1|NA|TRBV7-6|NA
TGTGCCAGCAGCTCCCGGGGAATCAATGAGCAGTTCTTC
CASSSRGINEQFF
>TRBJ2-1|TRBD1|TRBV7-2|NA
TGTGCCAGCAGCTTAGACGGCGGGACAGGGGTCAATGAGCAGTTCTTC
CASSLDGGTGVNEQFF
>TRBJ1-1|NA|TRBV18|NA
TGTGCCAGCTCAGATCTCTCTACGGGAAGTGAAGCTTTCTTT
CASSDLSTGSEAFF
>TRBJ1-1|NA|TRBV6-1|NA
TGTGCCAGCAGAGGGGTCGGGGCAGGGGACACTGAAGCTTTCTTT
CASRGVGAGDTEAFF
>TRBJ1-3|NA|TRBV5-1|NA
TGCGCCAGCAGCCCACAGGGTTCCGGAAACACCATATATTTT
CASSPQGSGNTIYF
>TRBJ2-7|NA|TRBV19|NA
TGTGCCAGCTCCCTTGAGGCGGGGAGGTCCTACGAGCAGTACTTC
CASSLEAGRSYEQYF
>TRBJ1-2|TRBD1|TRBV18|NA
TGTGCCAGCTCACTCGGGACAGGGGATATCTACGGCTACACCTTC
CASSLGTGDIYGYTF
>TRBJ1-2|NA|TRBV11-2|NA
TGTGCCAGCAGCCCTCATTCTAGACAGTCCGTCGATGGCTACACCTTC
CASSPHSRQSVDGYTF
>TRBJ2-7|NA|TRBV6-1|many
TGTGCCAGCAGTCGAGACAGGTCTGGCTACGAGCAGTACTTC
CASSRDRSGYEQYF
>TRBJ1-1|NA|TRBV10-3|NA
TGTGCCATCAGCCGGACAGACTTCACTGAAGCTTTCTTT
CAISRTDFTEAFF
>TRBJ1-2|NA|TRBV6-1|NA
TGTGCCAGCAGTGAATCGCGGTTCTATGGCTACACCTTC
CASSESRFYGYTF
>TRBJ1-2|NA|TRBV19|NA
TGTGCCAGTAAGGAGTCCCCGGGAGGAGGCTATGGCTACACCTTC
CASKESPGGGYGYTF
>TRBJ2-1|TRBD2|TRBV7-3|NA
TGTGCCAGCAGCTTAAACAGCGGGGGGGCCCTACGCGAGCAGTTCTTC
CASSLNSGGALREQFF
>TRBJ1-5|TRBD1|TRBV7-9|NA
TGTGCCAGCAGCTTAGGGACAGGGGGACCTAATCAGCCCCAGCATTTT
CASSLGTGGPNQPQHF
>TRBJ1-2|TRBD1|TRBV2|NA
TGTGCCGACGGACAGGTCGCTAACTATGGCTACACCTTC
CADGQVANYGYTF
>TRBJ2-1|TRBD2|TRBV19|NA
TGTGCCAGTAGGATCGGACTAGCGTGGGATGAGCAGTTCTTC
CASRIGLAWDEQFF
>TRBJ2-3|TRBD1|TRBV6-5|NA
TGTGCCAGCTTACAGGGGGGCACAGATACGCAGTATTTT
CASLQGGTDTQYF
>TRBJ1-3|NA|TRBV19|NA
TGCGCCAGCATATCAGGAGGGAACACCATATATTTT
CASISGGNTIYF
>TRBJ2-3|NA|TRBV4-1|NA
TGCGCCAGCAGCAACAGGCAAGATACGCAGTATTTT
CASSNRQDTQYF
>TRBJ1-2|TRBD1|TRBV28|NA
TGTGCCACCTCAAGACCGGGACAGGGGATCTATGGCTACACCTTC
CATSRPGQGIYGYTF
>TRBJ2-7|NA|TRBV30|NA
TGTGCCTGGAGTGTAAAGGTCGGACTCCACGAGCAGTACTTC
CAWSVKVGLHEQYF
>TRBJ2-1|TRBD1|TRBV14|NA
TGTGCCAGCAGCCAAGATCCCAACCCCGGGGACAGGGTAAATGAGCAGTTCTTC
CASSQDPNPGDRVNEQFF
>TRBJ2-4|NA|TRBV18|NA
TGTGCCAGCTCACCACCGGGGGGAAGGCAAAACATTCAGTACTTC
CASSPPGGRQNIQYF
>TRBJ1-1|NA|TRBV6-5|NA
TGTGCCAGCAGTTACTCGCGAGACACTGAAGCTTTCTTT
CASSYSRDTEAFF
>TRBJ2-7|NA|TRBV6-5|NA
TGTGCCAGCAGCCCCGACAGGTACCCCTACGAGCAGTACTTC
CASSPDRYPYEQYF
>TRBJ2-2|NA|TRBV6-4|NA
TGTGCCAGAGGTCAGGGAAGGGACACCGGGGAGCTGTTTTTT
CARGQGRDTGELFF
>TRBJ2-1|TRBD1|TRBV9|NA
TGTGCCAGCAGCATTCGACAGGGCCAAAATGAGCAGTTCTTC
CASSIRQGQNEQFF
>TRBJ2-3|TRBD2|TRBV7-3|NA
TGTGCCAGCAGTCTCACGGGAGCGGGGGGCAGCACAGATACGCAGTATTTT
CASSLTGAGGSTDTQYF
>TRBJ1-5|NA|TRBV27|NA
TGTGCCAGCAGTGAAGGGGCAGGGAATCAGCCCCAGCATTTT
CASSEGAGNQPQHF
>TRBJ2-3|NA|TRBV18|NA
TGTGCCAGCTCACCAAGGGGGTTAGGGACAGATACGCAGTATTTT
CASSPRGLGTDTQYF
>TRBJ1-4|NA|TRBV4-1|NA
TGCGCCAGCAGCGTCACAGGAGCAACTAATGAAAAACTGTTTTTT
CASSVTGATNEKLFF
>TRBJ1-2|TRBD1|TRBV5-4|NA
TGTGCCAGCAGCCGTGACAGGGCTAACTATGGCTACACCTTC
CASSRDRANYGYTF
>TRBJ2-3|TRBD1|TRBV5-1|NA
TGCGCCAGCAGAATCGGACAGGGATCGGATACGCAGTATTTT
CASRIGQGSDTQYF
>TRBJ2-7|TRBD1|TRBV12-5|NA
TGTGCTAGTGCTGCTCGGGACAGAAGAAACGAGCAGTACTTC
CASAARDRRNEQYF
>TRBJ1-6|TRBD1|TRBV19|NA
TGTGCCACCAACCAGGGGGCGCAGTATAATTCACCCCTCCACTTT
CATNQGAQYNSPLHF
>TRBJ1-5|NA|TRBV4-3|NA
TGCGCCAGCAGCCTCGGGAATGATCAGCCCCAGCATTTT
CASSLGNDQPQHF
>TRBJ2-2|NA|TRBV14|NA
TGTGCCAGCAGCCAAACAAGAAACACCGGGGAGCTGTTTTTT
CASSQTRNTGELFF
>TRBJ2-7|TRBD1|TRBV5-1|NA
TGCGCCAGCAGCTTGAGAGGACAGGCGACCTACGAGCAGTACTTC
CASSLRGQATYEQYF
>TRBJ2-7|TRBD1|TRBV14|NA
TGTGCCAGCAGCCGACAGGGGAATATCGAGCAGTACTTC
CASSRQGNIEQYF
>TRBJ2-7|TRBD2|TRBV30|NA
TGTGCCTGGAGTCCGGGGACTAGCAACAACTACGAGCAGTACTTC
CAWSPGTSNNYEQYF
>TRBJ2-2|NA|TRBV15|NA
TGTGCCACCAGCGAGTTCCAAGAGGCCGGGTCCGGGGAGCTGTTTTTT
CATSEFQEAGSGELFF
>TRBJ2-7|NA|TRBV15|NA
TGTGCCACCAGCAGAGGCGAAGGGAGAGCCGAGCAGTACTTC
CATSRGEGRAEQYF
>TRBJ2-3|TRBD2|TRBV4-3|NA
TGCGCCAGCAGCCAAGATACAACTAGCGGGCCCACAGATACGCAGTATTTT
CASSQDTTSGPTDTQYF
>TRBJ2-4|TRBD1|TRBV7-2|NA
TGTGCCAGCAGCCGACCGGGACAGGGGCAGTACTTC
CASSRPGQGQYF
>TRBJ1-1|NA|TRBV4-2|NA
TGTGCCAGCAGCCCCGGGAGAACTGAAGCTTTCTTT
CASSPGRTEAFF
>TRBJ2-3|NA|TRBV27|NA
TGTGCCAGCAGTTTAACTCCGCCTTACTCCCATACAGCCCATACGCAGTATTTT
CASSLTPPYSHTAHTQYF
>TRBJ2-2|NA|TRBV14|once
TGTGCCAGCAGCCAACTAATCACCGGGGAGCTGTTTTTT
CASSQLITGELFF
>TRBJ1-1|NA|TRBV6-5|once
TGTGCCAGCAGGCCAGGGGATCGGGTGAATACTGAAGCTTTCTTT
CASRPGDRVNTEAFF
>TRBJ1-4|NA|TRBV7-9|NA
TGTGCCAGCAGCTTAGCGGAAAGGGGGATTCGGGGAGAAAAACTGTTTTTT
CASSLAERGIRGEKLFF